This record concerns one T cell receptor beta chain sequence. The target antigen is unknown. The data are from a study of OX40 agonist ivuxolimab in advanced cancers. Study overall: Eligibility rules accepted prior anti-PD-1, anti-PD-L1 or anti-CTLA-4 therapy, and 35% to 45% had some.

Generated by immunoSEQ multiplex PCR, the TCRdb table keeps only in-frame clones and is missing some. The sample records tens of thousands of clones, 86% being singletons. Germline CDR1 SEHNR, CDR2 FQNEAQ (reference sequence). The germline V and J ends were trimmed by 5 bases and 8 bases, with 15 bases remaining between them. The CDR3 length is 14 residues. Notes on the study in general: Clones of CD4+ and CD8+ blood T cells grew by week 6 at doses of 0.1 to 3.0 mg/kg. More expanded clones were seen, on average, in CD8+ T cells than in CD4+.

The sequence was obtained from an adult with an advanced solid tumor such as melanoma, head and neck, liver or kidney cancer. The sample here was CD4+ or CD8+ T cells sorted from blood, taken in a trial of the OX40 agonist ivuxolimab. The V gene is TRBV7-9, the J gene TRBJ1-4; D not certain. Here the CDR3 reads CASSLLGVEEKLFF. CDR3 DNA: TGTGCCAGCAGCCTCCTGGGAGTGGAGGAAAAACTGTTTTTT.